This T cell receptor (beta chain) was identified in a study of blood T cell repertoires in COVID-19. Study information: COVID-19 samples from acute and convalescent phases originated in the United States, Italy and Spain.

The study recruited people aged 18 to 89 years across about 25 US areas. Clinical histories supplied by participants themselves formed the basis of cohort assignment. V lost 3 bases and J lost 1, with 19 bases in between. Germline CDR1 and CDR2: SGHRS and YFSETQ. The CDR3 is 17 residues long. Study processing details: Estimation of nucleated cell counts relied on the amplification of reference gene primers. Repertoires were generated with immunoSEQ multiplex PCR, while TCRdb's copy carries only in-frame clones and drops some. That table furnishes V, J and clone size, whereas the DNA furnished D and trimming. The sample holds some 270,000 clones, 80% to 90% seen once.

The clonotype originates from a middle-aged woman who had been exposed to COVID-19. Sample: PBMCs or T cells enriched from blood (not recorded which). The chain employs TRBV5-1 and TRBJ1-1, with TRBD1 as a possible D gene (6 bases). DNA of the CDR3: TGCGCCAGCAGCTCACCCCTTCTGACAGGACAGAACACTGAAGCTTTCTTT. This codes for CASSSPLLTGQNTEAFF.